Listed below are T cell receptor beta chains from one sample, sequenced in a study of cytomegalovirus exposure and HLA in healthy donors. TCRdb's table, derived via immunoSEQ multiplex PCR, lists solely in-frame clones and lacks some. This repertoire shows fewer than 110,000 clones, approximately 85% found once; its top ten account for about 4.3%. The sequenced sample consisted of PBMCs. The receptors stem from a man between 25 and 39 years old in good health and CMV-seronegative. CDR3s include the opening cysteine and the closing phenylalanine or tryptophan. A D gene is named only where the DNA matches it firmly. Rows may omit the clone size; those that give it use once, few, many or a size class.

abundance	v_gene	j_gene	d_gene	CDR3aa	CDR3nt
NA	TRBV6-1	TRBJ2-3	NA	CALSRTDTQYF	TGTGCCCTATCCCGCACAGATACGCAGTATTTT
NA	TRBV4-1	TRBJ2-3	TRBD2	CASSQHSGGSTDTQYF	TGCGCCAGCAGCCAACATAGCGGGGGCAGCACAGATACGCAGTATTTT
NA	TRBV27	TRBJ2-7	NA	CASSLSTGFEQYF	TGTGCCAGCAGTTTATCTACCGGGTTTGAGCAGTACTTC
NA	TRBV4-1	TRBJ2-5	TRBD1	CASSQDQGGGETQYF	TGCGCCAGCAGCCAAGATCAAGGGGGCGGAGAGACCCAGTACTTC
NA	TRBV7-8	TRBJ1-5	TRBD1	CASSSTGVHQPQHF	TGTGCCAGCAGCTCGACAGGGGTTCATCAGCCCCAGCATTTT
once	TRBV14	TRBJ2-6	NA	CASSQSPAGANVLTF	TGTGCCAGCAGCCAAAGCCCCGCTGGGGCCAACGTCCTGACTTTC
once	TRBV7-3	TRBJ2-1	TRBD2	CASSSPTSGGPNEQFF	TGTGCCAGCAGCTCACCGACTAGCGGGGGCCCTAATGAGCAGTTCTTC
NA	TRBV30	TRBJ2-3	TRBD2	CAWSLGYGGGTDTQYF	TGTGCCTGGAGTTTAGGCTACGGGGGGGGCACAGATACGCAGTATTTT
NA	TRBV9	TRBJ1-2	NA	CASSGGGGVFSGYTF	TGTGCCAGCAGCGGAGGGGGAGGGGTTTTTAGTGGCTACACCTTC
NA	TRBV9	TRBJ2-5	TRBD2	CASSVGVTAGVETQYF	TGTGCCAGCAGCGTAGGGGTAACAGCGGGAGTAGAGACCCAGTACTTC
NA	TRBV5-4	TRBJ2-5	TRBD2	CASSLTSGETQYF	TGTGCCAGCAGCTTGACTAGCGGAGAGACCCAGTACTTC
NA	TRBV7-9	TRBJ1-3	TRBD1	CASSTRQGWSGNTIYF	TGTGCCAGCAGCACTCGACAGGGGTGGTCTGGAAACACCATATATTTT
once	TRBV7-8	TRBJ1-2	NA	CASSPGETSGYTF	TGTGCCAGCAGCCCCGGGGAAACCTCTGGCTACACCTTC
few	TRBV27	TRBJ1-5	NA	CASSFYSNQPQHF	TGTGCCAGCAGCTTTTATAGCAATCAGCCCCAGCATTTT
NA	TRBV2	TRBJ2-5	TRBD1	CASSENRGRETQYF	TGTGCCAGCAGTGAAAACAGGGGGCGGGAGACCCAGTACTTC
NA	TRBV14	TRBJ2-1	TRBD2	CASSPTSGGNEQFF	TGTGCCAGCAGCCCTACTAGCGGCGGCAATGAGCAGTTCTTC
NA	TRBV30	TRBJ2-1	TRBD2	CAWSVPGLAGGNNEQFF	TGTGCCTGGAGTGTACCGGGACTAGCGGGAGGGAACAATGAGCAGTTCTTC
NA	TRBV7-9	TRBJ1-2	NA	CASSYDTDGYTF	TGTGCCAGCAGCTATGACACCGACGGCTACACCTTC
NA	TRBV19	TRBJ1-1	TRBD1	CASSIGDRYLNTEAFF	TGTGCCAGTAGTATAGGGGACAGGTACTTGAACACTGAAGCTTTCTTT
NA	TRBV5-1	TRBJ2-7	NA	CASSTGMTYEQYF	TGCGCCAGCTCCACCGGGATGACCTACGAGCAGTACTTC
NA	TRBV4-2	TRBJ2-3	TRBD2	CASSQELAARTDTQYF	TGTGCCAGCAGCCAAGAACTAGCGGCCCGCACAGATACGCAGTATTTT
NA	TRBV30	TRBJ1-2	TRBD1	CAWNNRGSYGYTF	TGTGCCTGGAACAACAGGGGCTCGTATGGCTACACCTTC
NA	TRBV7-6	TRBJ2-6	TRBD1	CASSLTGTGNVLTF	TGTGCCAGCAGCTTAACCGGGACAGGGAACGTCCTGACTTTC